The clone carrying this TCR beta chain was detected a few times. V dropped 6 bases and J dropped 2 bases, with 10 bases sitting between them. Looked up from germline, CDR1 is SNHLY and CDR2 is FYNNEI. The CDR3 is 13 residues long. The data derive from a study of blood T cell repertoires in COVID-19. On the study more broadly: The origin of the acute and convalescent COVID-19 samples was the United States, Italy and Spain. Sample material is recorded as cDNA or gDNA derived from T cells, B-cell-depleted T cells, or PBMCs.

Authors' data handling: Cell counts per sample came from amplifying reference gene primers. Here immunoSEQ multiplex PCR was the method, and the copy in TCRdb shows in-frame clones only, minus some. Clone size and V and J calls were adopted from that table, with D and trimming inferred from the DNA. Altogether approximately 200,000 clones are present, about 84% being singletons, with the ten largest covering about 5.5%. The clonotype originates from a woman younger than 45 with acute or convalescent COVID-19. Input material: peripheral blood. This chain connects TRBV2 to TRBJ1-2; D uncertain. CDR3 region: CASREWENYGYTF. CDR3 in DNA: TGTGCCAGCAGGGAGTGGGAGAACTATGGCTACACCTTC.